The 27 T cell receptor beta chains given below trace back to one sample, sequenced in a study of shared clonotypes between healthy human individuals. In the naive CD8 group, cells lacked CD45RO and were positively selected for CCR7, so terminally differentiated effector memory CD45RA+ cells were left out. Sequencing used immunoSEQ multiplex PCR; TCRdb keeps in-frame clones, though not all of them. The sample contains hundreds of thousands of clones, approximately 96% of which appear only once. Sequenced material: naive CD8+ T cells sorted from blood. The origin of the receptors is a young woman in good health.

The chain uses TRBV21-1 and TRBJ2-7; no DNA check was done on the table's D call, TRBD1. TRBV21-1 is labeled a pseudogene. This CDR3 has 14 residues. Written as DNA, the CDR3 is TGTGCCAGCAGCGCCGGGGACACCTCCTACGAGCAGTACTTC. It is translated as CASSAGDTSYEQYF.

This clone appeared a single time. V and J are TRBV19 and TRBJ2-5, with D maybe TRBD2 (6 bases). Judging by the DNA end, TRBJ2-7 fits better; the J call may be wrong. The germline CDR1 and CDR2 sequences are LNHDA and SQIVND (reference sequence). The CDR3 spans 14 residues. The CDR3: CASSEDGSSYEQYF. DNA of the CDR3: TGTGCCAGTAGCGAGGACGGGAGCTCCTACGAGCAGTACTTC.

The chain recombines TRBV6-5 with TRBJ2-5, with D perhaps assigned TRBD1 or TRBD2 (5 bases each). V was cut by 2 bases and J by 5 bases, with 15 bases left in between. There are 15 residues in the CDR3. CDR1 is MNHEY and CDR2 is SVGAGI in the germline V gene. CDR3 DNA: TGTGCCAGCAGTTACCCTGGGACGAAGGGGGAGACCCAGTACTTC. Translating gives CASSYPGTKGETQYF.

The CDR3 protein is CASSILEGVNQPQHF. DNA of the CDR3: TGTGCCAGTAGTATACTTGAAGGGGTGAATCAGCCCCAGCATTTT. V gene TRBV19 combines with J gene TRBJ1-5, with D possibly being TRBD1 (5 bases). CDR3 size: 15 residues. Per the germline V gene, CDR1 is LNHDA and CDR2 is SQIVND (reference sequence). V dropped 2 bases and J dropped 4 bases, with 12 bases sitting between them.

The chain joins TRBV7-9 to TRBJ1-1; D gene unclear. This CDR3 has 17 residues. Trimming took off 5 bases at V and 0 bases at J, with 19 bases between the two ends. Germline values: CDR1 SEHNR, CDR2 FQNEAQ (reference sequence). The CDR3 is CASSPNRGRSMNTEAFF. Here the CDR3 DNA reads TGTGCCAGCAGCCCCAATCGGGGAAGGTCGATGAACACTGAAGCTTTCTTT. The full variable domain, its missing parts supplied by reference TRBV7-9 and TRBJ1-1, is DTGVSQNPRHKITKRGQNVTFRCDPISEHNRLYWYRQTLGQGPEFLTYFQNEAQLEKSRLLSDRFSAERPKGSFSTLEIQRTEQGDSAMYLCASSPNRGRSMNTEAFFGQGTRLTVV.

The CDR3 nucleotides are TGCGCCAGCAGTGAGGGAAGGACCGGCGTCCAGTACGAGCAGTACTTC. It specifies CASSEGRTGVQYEQYF. The chain links TRBV10-1 to TRBJ2-7; D is undetermined. There are 16 residues in the CDR3. The V end lost 2 bases, the J end lost 4 bases, and 18 bases lay between the germline ends. CDR1 WNHNN and CDR2 SYGVQD come from the germline V gene (reference sequence).

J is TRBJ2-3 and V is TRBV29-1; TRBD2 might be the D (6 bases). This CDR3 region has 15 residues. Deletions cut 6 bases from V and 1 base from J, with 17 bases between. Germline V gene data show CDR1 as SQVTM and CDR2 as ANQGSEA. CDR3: CSVWGGDRRTDTQYF. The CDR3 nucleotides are TGCAGCGTGTGGGGCGGGGATCGCCGCACAGATACGCAGTATTTT.

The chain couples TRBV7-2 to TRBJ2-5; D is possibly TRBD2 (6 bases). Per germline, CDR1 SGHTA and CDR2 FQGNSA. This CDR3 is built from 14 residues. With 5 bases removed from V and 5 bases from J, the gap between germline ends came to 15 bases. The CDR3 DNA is TGTGCCAGCAGCGGAGGGGATGGTCGTGAGACCCAGTACTTC. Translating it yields CASSGGDGRETQYF.

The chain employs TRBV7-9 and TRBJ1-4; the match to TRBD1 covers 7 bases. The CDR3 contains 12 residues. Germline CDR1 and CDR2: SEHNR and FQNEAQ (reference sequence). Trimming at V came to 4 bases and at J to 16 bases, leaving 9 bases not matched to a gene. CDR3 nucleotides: TGTGCCAGCAGCTCCTACAAGACAGGGCCGTTTTTT. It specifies CASSSYKTGPFF.

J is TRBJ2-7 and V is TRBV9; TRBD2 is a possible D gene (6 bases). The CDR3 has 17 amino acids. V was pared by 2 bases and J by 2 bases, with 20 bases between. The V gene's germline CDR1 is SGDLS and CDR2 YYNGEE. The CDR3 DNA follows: TGTGCCAGCAGCGTTTTACCTAGCGCGCCTTGGGCCTACGAGCAGTACTTC. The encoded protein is CASSVLPSAPWAYEQYF. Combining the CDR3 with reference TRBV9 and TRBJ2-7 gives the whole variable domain DSGVTQTPKHLITATGQRVTLRCSPRSGDLSVYWYQQSLDQGLQFLIQYYNGEERAKGNILERFSAQQFPDLHSELNLSSLELGDSALYFCASSVLPSAPWAYEQYFGPGTRLTVT.

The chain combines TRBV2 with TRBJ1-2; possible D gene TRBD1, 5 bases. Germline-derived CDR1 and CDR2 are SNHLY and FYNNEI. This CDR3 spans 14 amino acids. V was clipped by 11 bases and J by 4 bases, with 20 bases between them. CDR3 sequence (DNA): TGTGCCCTCTCGATGGGGGTCAAGGGCTATGGCTACACCTTC. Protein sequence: CALSMGVKGYGYTF.

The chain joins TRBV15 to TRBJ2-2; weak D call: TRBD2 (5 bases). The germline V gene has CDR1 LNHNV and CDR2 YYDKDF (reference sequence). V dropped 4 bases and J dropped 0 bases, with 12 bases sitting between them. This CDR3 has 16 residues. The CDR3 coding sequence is TGTGCCACCAGCACCCTCCGGGGTCCGAACACCGGGGAGCTGTTTTTT. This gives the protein CATSTLRGPNTGELFF.

The chain's CDR3 is CASSLVQGAAEAFF. CDR3 bases: TGTGCCAGCAGCTTAGTACAGGGGGCAGCTGAAGCTTTCTTT. The chain employs TRBV7-9 and TRBJ1-1, with 9 bases aligning to TRBD1. The CDR3 length is 14 residues. Germline lookup yields CDR1 SEHNR and CDR2 FQNEAQ (reference sequence). Trimming took 1 base from V and 6 from J; bases not matched to a gene: 3. Combining the CDR3 with reference TRBV7-9 and TRBJ1-1 gives the whole variable domain DTGVSQNPRHKITKRGQNVTFRCDPISEHNRLYWYRQTLGQGPEFLTYFQNEAQLEKSRLLSDRFSAERPKGSFSTLEIQRTEQGDSAMYLCASSLVQGAAEAFFGQGTRLTVV.

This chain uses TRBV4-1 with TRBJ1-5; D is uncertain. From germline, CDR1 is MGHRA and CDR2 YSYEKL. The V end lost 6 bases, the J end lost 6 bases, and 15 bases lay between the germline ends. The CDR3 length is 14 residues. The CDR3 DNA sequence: TGCGCCAGCAGTCCGGACCGCACAGTTCAGCCCCAGCATTTT. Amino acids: CASSPDRTVQPQHF.

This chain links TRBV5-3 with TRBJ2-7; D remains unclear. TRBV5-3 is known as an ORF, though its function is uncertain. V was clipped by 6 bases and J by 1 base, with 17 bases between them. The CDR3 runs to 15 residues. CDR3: CARIPVRRASYEQYF. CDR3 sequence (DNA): TGTGCCAGAATTCCCGTTAGACGGGCGTCCTACGAGCAGTACTTC.

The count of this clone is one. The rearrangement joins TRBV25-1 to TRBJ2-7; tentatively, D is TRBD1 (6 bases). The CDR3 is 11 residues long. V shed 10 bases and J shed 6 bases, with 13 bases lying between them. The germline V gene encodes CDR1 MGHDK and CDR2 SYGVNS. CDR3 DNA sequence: TGTGCCACAGGGGTAGTCTCCGAGCAGTACTTC. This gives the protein CATGVVSEQYF.

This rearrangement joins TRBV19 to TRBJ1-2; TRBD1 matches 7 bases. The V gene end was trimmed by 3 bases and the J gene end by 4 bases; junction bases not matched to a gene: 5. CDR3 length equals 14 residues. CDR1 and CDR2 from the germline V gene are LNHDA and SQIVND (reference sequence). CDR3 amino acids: CASSMGTELYGYTF. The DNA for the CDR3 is TGTGCCAGTAGTATGGGGACAGAACTCTATGGCTACACCTTC.

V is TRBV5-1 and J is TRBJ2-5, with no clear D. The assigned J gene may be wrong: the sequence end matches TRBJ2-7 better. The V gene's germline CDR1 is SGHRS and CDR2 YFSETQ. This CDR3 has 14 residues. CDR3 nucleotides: TGCGCCAGCAGCTTATCTGACTGGGGCTACGAGCAGTACTTC. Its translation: CASSLSDWGYEQYF.

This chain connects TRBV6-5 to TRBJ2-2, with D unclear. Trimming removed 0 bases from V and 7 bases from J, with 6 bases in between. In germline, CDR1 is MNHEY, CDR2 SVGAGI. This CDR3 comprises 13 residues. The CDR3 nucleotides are TGTGCCAGCAGTTACTCGATGGGCGGGGAGCTGTTTTTT. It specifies CASSYSMGGELFF.

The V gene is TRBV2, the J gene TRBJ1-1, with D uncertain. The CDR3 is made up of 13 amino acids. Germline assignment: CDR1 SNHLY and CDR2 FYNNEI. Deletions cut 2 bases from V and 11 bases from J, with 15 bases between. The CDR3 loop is CASSEWPTRGAFF. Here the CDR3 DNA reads TGTGCCAGCAGTGAATGGCCTACCCGCGGGGCTTTCTTT.

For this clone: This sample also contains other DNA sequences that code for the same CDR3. The CDR3 region has the DNA TGTGCCAGCAGCGTAGGGACTAGCGGGAGTTACGAGCAGTACTTC. This sequence encodes CASSVGTSGSYEQYF. The J gene is TRBJ2-7, the V gene TRBV9; TRBD2 agrees at 13 bases. CDR1 and CDR2 (germline): SGDLS, YYNGEE. V trimming: 0 bases; J trimming: 4 bases; junction bases outside the gene matches: 1. The CDR3 has 15 residues.

The CDR3 DNA reads TGTGCCAGCAGCTTACAGGGGGCGTTTTCTGAAGCTTTCTTT. It is translated as CASSLQGAFSEAFF. J is TRBJ1-1 and V is TRBV11-2, with 8 bases aligning to TRBD1. After removal of 2 bases from V and 6 bases from J, the junction contained 5 bases not matched to a gene. CDR1 and CDR2 (germline): SGHAT, FQNNGV. The CDR3 totals 14 residues.

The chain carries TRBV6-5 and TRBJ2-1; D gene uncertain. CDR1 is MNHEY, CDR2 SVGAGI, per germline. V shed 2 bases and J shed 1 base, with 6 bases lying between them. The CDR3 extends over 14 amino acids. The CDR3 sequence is CASSYGRSYNEQFF. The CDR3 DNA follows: TGTGCCAGCAGTTACGGCAGATCCTACAATGAGCAGTTCTTC.

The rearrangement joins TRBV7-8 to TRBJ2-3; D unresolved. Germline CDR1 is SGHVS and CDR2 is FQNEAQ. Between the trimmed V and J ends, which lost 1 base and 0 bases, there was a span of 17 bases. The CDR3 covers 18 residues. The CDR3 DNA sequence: TGTGCCAGCAGCTTAGTTACGGGCCTAAGCTTTAGCACAGATACGCAGTATTTT. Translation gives CASSLVTGLSFSTDTQYF.

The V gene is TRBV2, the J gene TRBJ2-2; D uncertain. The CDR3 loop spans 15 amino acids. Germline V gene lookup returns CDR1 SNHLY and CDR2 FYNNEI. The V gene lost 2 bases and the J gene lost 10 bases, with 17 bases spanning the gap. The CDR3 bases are TGTGCCAGCAGTGAATCCGGTTATCCTCCGAAGGAGCTGTTTTTT. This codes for CASSESGYPPKELFF.

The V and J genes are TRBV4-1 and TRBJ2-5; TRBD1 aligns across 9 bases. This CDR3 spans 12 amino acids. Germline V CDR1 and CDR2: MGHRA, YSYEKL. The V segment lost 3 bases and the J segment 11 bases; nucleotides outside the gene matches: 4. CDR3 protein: CASSQDRGRQYF. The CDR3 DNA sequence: TGCGCCAGCAGCCAGGACAGGGGACGGCAGTACTTC.

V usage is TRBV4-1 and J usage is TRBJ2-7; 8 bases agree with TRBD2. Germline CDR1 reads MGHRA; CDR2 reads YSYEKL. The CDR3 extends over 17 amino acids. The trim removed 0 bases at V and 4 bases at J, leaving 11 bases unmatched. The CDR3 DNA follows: TGCGCCAGCAGCCAAGACTCGGCGGGAGGAGTCTGGTACGAGCAGTACTTC. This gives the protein CASSQDSAGGVWYEQYF.